This record concerns one T cell receptor (beta chain) sequence. This sample stems from a study of blood T cell repertoires in COVID-19. Background on the study: Sources were T cells, B-cell-depleted T cells, or PBMCs; the material itself was cDNA or gDNA.

Profiled with immunoSEQ multiplex PCR; TCRdb holds only in-frame clones, not every one. The sample shows some 150,000 clones, 80% to 90% of them seen only once. The CDR3 contains 12 residues. With 3 bases removed from V and 8 bases from J, the gap between germline ends came to 10 bases. Per the germline V gene, CDR1 is SGHTA and CDR2 is FQGNSA. The rearrangement joins TRBV7-2 to TRBJ1-1, with no clear D. The TCR originated in a man between 65 and 85 years old with acute or convalescent COVID-19. Sequenced: peripheral blood. The CDR3 region has the DNA TGTGCCAGCAGCTTTGGCAGGTCAGAAGCTTTCTTT. Protein: CASSFGRSEAFF.